This T cell receptor beta chain was profiled in a study of cytotoxic CD8 clonotypes in ibrutinib-treated CLL. Some clones are missing from TCRdb's copy, which holds only in-frame ones; the method was immunoSEQ multiplex PCR. The data hold under 200,000 clones, with more than 75% observed a single time. V was pared by 3 bases and J by 3 bases, with 12 bases between. The CDR3 runs to 15 residues. Germline-derived CDR1 and CDR2 are MDHEN and SYDVKM. Specimen: PBMCs, collected after 12 months of ibrutinib treatment. The receptor comes from a human donor with chronic lymphocytic leukemia. The chain combines TRBV28 with TRBJ1-5; the D gene is possibly TRBD1 (5 bases). DNA for the CDR3: TGTGCCAGCAGTTTTTCCGGAGGGGTCAATCAGCCCCAGCATTTT. Encoded protein: CASSFSGGVNQPQHF.